This T cell receptor beta chain was profiled in a study of shared clonotypes between healthy human individuals. The overall study: Per donor, CD8 memory used one plate, CD8 naive used two, CD4 memory used three and CD4 naive used three. Points from the study as a whole: The generation probabilities recorded for non-shared clonotypes fell below those of clonotypes shared by all four donors.

In regard to this clone: Its target is unknown.

Naive CD8 isolation took CD45RO-negative cells positively selected for CCR7 and excluded terminally differentiated effector memory CD45RA+ cells. The assay was carried out at the deep level. Method: immunoSEQ multiplex PCR; TCRdb's copy keeps in-frame clones and lacks some. In the table there are approximately 2,000,000 clones, 90% to 95% of which are singletons. Trimming pared 4 bases from V and 3 bases from J, leaving 13 bases between. CDR3 length equals 15 residues. The germline gives CDR1 MNHEY, CDR2 SMNVEV (reference sequence). The sequenced sample consisted of naive CD8+ T cells from PBMCs. The chain employs TRBV27 and TRBJ1-5; TRBD1 is a possible D gene (6 bases). The receptor's source is a man in his late teens or twenties in good health. Some clones in this sample may be carry-over from other donors' samples. CDR3 residues: CASSSSDRTNQPQHF. The CDR3 DNA reads as TGTGCCAGCAGTTCGTCCGACAGGACCAATCAGCCCCAGCATTTT.